Sequencing of this T cell receptor (beta chain) was carried out in a study of T cell repertoires in cytomegalovirus infection. Study context: Based on public TCR beta signatures, there were indications of CMV infection and of a matching HLA type.

This clonotype was seen a few times. The antigen remains undetermined. Study results and caveats: It was HLA-C-restricted CMV-specific TCR beta clonotypes that dominated the response ex vivo.

Germline assignment: CDR1 SEHNR and CDR2 FQNEAQ (reference sequence). V shed 5 bases, J shed 0 bases, and the junction held 11 bases outside the gene matches. The CDR3 consists of 19 residues. TCRdb passed the reads through MiXCR, listing each CDR3 protein once. The sample yields about 180,000 distinct CDR3 sequences, roughly a sixth seen once. The receptor was isolated from a human donor in good health (CMV status not recorded). Some clones in this sample may be carry-over from other donors' samples. Sequences were obtained from CD8+ T cells from PBMCs. The chain joins TRBV7-9 to TRBJ1-5; 12 positions agree with TRBD1. CDR3 region: CASSASGTGGIYSNQPQHF. CDR3 nucleotides: TGTGCCAGCAGCGCGTCCGGGACAGGGGGCATCTATAGCAATCAGCCCCAGCATTTT.